This TCR beta chain was documented in a study of T cells in Graves' hyperthyroidism and ophthalmopathy. Exclusion of patients followed from uncontrolled infection, other autoimmune disease, pregnancy or lactation. This clonotype came up many times. The CDR3 regions of TCR beta were amplified from RNA transcripts. An initial round of RT-PCR targeting the TCR CDR3 relied on the HTBI primer set. TCRdb fed the multiplex PCR reads into MiXCR, producing one record per CDR3 protein. The sample consists of roughly 380,000 distinct CDR3 sequences, approximately 15% of them appearing once. The clonotype originates from a woman aged 55-69 years with Graves' hyperthyroidism. Sequenced material: blood.

CDR3: CSATEQNNEQFF. In nucleotides, the CDR3 is TGCAGTGCCACCGAGCAGAACAATGAGCAGTTCTTC. The V gene is TRBV20-1, the J gene TRBJ2-1, with D unresolved. Trimming cost V 6 bases and J 5 bases, with 11 bases left between them. This CDR3 comprises 12 residues. The germline CDR1 and CDR2 sequences are DFQATT and SNEGSKA (reference sequence).